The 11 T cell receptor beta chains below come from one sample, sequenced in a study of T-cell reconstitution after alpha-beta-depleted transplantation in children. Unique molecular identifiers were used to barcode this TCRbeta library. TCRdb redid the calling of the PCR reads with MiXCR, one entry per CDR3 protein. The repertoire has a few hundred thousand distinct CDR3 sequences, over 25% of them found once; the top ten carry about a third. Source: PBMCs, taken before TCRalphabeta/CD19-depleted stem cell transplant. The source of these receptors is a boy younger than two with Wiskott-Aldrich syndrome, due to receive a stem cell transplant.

The CDR3 reads CASSQESRGRTEAFF. Written as DNA, the CDR3 is TGCGCCAGCAGCCAGGAAAGCAGGGGAAGGACTGAAGCTTTCTTT. The V gene is TRBV4-1, the J gene TRBJ1-1; the D gene is possibly TRBD1 (6 bases). This CDR3 has 15 residues. V lost 3 bases to trimming and J lost 5 bases, with 16 bases between them. Germline assignment: CDR1 MGHRA and CDR2 YSYEKL.

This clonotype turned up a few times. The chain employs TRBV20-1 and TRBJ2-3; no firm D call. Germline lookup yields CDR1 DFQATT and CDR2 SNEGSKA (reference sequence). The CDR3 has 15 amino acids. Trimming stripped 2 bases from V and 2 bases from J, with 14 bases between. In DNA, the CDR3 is TGCAGTGCTAGACCCGTTGCAGCGACCACAGATACGCAGTATTTT. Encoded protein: CSARPVAATTDTQYF.

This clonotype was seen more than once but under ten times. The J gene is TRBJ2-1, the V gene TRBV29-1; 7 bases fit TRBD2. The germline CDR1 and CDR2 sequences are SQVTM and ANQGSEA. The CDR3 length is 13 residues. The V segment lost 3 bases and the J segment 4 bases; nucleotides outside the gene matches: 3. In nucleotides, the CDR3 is TGCAGCGTTGAGGGTAGCGGGTACAATGAGCAGTTCTTC. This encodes CSVEGSGYNEQFF.

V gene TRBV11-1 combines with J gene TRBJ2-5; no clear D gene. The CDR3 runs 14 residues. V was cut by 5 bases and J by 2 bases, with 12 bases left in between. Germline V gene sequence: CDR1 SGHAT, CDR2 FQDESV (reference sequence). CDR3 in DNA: TGTGCCAGCAGCCGCCACTGGAAGCAAGAGACCCAGTACTTC. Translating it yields CASSRHWKQETQYF.

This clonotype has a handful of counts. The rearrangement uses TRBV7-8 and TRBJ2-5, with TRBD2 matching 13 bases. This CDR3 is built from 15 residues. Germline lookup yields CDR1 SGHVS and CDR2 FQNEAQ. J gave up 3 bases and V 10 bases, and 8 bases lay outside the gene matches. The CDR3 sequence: CATLSGLAGKETQYF. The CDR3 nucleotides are TGTGCCACCCTCTCGGGACTAGCGGGAAAAGAGACCCAGTACTTC.

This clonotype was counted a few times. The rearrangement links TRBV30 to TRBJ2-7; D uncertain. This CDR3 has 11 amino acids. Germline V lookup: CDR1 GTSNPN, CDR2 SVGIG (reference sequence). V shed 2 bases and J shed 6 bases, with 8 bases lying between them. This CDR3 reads CAWSFGFEQYF. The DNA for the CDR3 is TGTGCCTGGAGTTTCGGGTTCGAGCAGTACTTC. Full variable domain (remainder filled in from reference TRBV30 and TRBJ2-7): SQTIHQWPATLVQPVGSPLSLECTVEGTSNPNLYWYRQAAGRGLQLLFYSVGIGQISSEVPQNLSASRPQDRQFILSSKKLLLSDSGFYLCAWSFGFEQYFGPGTRLTVT.

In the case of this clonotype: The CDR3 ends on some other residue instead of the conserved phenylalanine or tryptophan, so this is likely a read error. CDR3 in DNA: TGTGCCAGCCGGGGGACAGGGGGTTACAATGAGCAGTTCTAC. Its protein product is CASRGTGGYNEQFY. V usage is TRBV5-4 and J usage is TRBJ2-1; TRBD1 matches at 11 bases. CDR3 size: 14 residues. J gave up 4 bases and V 7 bases, and 4 bases lay outside the gene matches. Germline V gene data show CDR1 as SGHNT and CDR2 as YYREEE (reference sequence).

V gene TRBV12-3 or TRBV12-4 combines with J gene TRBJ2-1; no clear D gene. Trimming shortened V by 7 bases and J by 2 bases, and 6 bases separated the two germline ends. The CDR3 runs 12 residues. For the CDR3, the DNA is TGTGCCAGCACCCCGACCTACAATGAGCAGTTCTTC. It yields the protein CASTPTYNEQFF.

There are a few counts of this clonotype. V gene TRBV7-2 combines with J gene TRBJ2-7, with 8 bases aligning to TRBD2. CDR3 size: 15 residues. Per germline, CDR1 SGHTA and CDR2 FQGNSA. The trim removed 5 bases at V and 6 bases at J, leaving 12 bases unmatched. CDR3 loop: CASSPKSGLESEQYF. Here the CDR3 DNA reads TGTGCCAGCAGCCCGAAATCGGGACTAGAGAGCGAGCAGTACTTC.

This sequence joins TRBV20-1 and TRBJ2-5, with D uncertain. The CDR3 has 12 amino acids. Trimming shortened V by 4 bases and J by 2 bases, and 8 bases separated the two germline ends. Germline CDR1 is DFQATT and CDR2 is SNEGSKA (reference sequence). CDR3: CSAKLVQETQYF. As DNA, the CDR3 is TGCAGTGCTAAACTTGTTCAAGAGACCCAGTACTTC.

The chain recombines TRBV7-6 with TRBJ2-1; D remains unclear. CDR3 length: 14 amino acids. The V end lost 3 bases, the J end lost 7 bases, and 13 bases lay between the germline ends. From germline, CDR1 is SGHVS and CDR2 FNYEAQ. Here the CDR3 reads CASSFIELGNEQFF. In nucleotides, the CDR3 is TGTGCCAGCAGCTTTATTGAGCTGGGGAATGAGCAGTTCTTC.